Presented here are 8 T cell receptor beta chains from one specimen sequenced in a study of metastatic and nonmetastatic thyroid tumors. Every patient underwent thyroid surgery untreated. TCRdb re-analyzed the PCR reads through MiXCR. The top ten clones hold 15% to 20% of a sample with some 20,000 clones, around a sixth of them seen once. Sequencing input: blood. The source of these receptors is a female donor with papillary thyroid cancer or a benign thyroid nodule (not recorded which). Some clones in this sample may be carry-over from other donors' samples.

This clone was seen repeatedly, ten times or more. This sample includes further DNA sequences coding for the same CDR3. The V call is TRBV12-3 or TRBV12-4, the J call TRBJ1-2; 9 positions agree with TRBD1. V lost 5 bases and J lost 4; bases outside the gene matches: 14. The CDR3 has 17 residues. In nucleotides, the CDR3 is TGTGCCAGCAGTCCCCCCGGGACAGGGATTCATGGCTATGGCTACACCTTC. Translation: CASSPPGTGIHGYGYTF.

This clone occurred many times. This chain joins TRBV12-3 or TRBV12-4 and TRBJ2-5; 10 nucleotides match TRBD1. The CDR3 consists of 17 residues. The V and J ends lost 6 bases and 6 bases, in that order; junction bases with no gene match: 16. This chain's CDR3 is CASSESITLGQGKTQYF. The CDR3 region has the DNA TGTGCCAGCAGCGAATCAATCACTCTGGGACAGGGGAAGACCCAGTACTTC.

The sample holds many counts of this clone. The V call is TRBV4-1, the J call TRBJ2-2; D is unclear. Germline CDR1 reads MGHRA; CDR2 reads YSYEKL. V was cut by 5 bases and J by 0 bases, with 10 bases left in between. The CDR3 consists of 15 residues. The CDR3 nucleotides read TGCGCCAGCAGCGGGTCGCTTGCGAACACCGGGGAGCTGTTTTTT. It specifies CASSGSLANTGELFF.

This clone was seen a handful of times. The chain employs TRBV6-2 or TRBV6-3 and TRBJ2-2; tentative D call: TRBD2 (6 bases). The V end was cut by 2 bases, the J end by 4 bases, with 11 bases between. From germline, CDR1 is MNHEY and CDR2 SVGEGT. The CDR3 is made up of 15 amino acids. CDR3 DNA: TGTGCCAGCAGTTACGTTGGAGGGCTCACCGGGGAGCTGTTTTTT. Translation: CASSYVGGLTGELFF.

This clone was seen many times. The chain carries TRBV19 and TRBJ1-1, with 10 bases aligning to TRBD1. This CDR3 contains 16 residues. J lost 0 bases, V lost 5 bases, and 6 bases had no gene match. Per the germline V gene, CDR1 is LNHDA and CDR2 is SQIVND (reference sequence). CDR3 nucleotide sequence: TGTGCCAGTAGTCTTGGGACAGGGGATATGAACACTGAAGCTTTCTTT. Translating gives CASSLGTGDMNTEAFF.

This clone was found many times. The chain combines TRBV12-3 or TRBV12-4 with TRBJ2-1, with TRBD1 identical over 9 bases. The CDR3 is made up of 16 amino acids. V was pared by 6 bases and J by 8 bases, with 14 bases of the junction left unmatched. The CDR3 loop reads CASSPDHRGRLDEQFF. CDR3 nucleotides: TGTGCCAGCAGCCCGGACCACAGGGGGCGGTTGGATGAGCAGTTCTTC.

This clone has only a few counts. This may stem from a read error, because a much larger clone lies one nucleotide away. This CDR3 is also generated by other DNA sequences in the sample. This chain joins TRBV5-1 and TRBJ2-6, with no clear D. From germline, CDR1 is SGHRS and CDR2 YFSETQ. The CDR3 length is 18 residues. The CDR3 is CASSLWAGTDSGANVLTF. The CDR3 DNA is TGTGCCAGCAGCTTGTGGGCAGGTACTGACTCTGGGGCCAACGTCCTGACTTTC.

This clone was observed a handful of times. The V and J genes are TRBV7-3 and TRBJ1-1; possible D gene TRBD1, 6 bases. CDR3 length: 12 residues. Per the germline V gene, CDR1 is SGHTA and CDR2 is FQGTGA. V was trimmed by 5 bases and J by 8 bases, leaving 12 bases between them. The CDR3, as DNA: TGTGCCAGCAGCACGACCACAGGGGAAGCTTTCTTT. This encodes CASSTTTGEAFF.